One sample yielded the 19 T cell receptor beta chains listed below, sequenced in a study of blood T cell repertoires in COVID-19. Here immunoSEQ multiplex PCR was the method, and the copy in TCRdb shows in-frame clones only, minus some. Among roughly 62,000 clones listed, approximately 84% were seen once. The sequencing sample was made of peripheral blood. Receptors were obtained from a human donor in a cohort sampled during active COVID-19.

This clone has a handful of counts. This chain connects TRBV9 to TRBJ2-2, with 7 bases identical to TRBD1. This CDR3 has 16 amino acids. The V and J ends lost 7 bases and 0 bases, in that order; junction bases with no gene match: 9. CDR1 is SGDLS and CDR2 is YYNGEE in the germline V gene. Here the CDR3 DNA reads TGTGCCAGCGGGGCTCGGGACAGCTCGAACACCGGGGAGCTGTTTTTT. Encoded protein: CASGARDSSNTGELFF.

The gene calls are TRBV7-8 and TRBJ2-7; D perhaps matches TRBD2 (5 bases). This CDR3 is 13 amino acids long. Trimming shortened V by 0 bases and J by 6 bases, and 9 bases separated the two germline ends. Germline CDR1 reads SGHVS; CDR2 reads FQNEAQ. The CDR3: CASSLAGGGEQYF. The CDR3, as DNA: TGTGCCAGCAGCTTAGCGGGTGGAGGCGAGCAGTACTTC.

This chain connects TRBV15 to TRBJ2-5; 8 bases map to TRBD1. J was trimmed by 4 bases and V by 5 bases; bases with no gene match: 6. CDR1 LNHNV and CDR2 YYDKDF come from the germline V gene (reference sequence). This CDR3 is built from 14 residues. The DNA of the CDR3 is TGTGCCACCAGCCCTCGACAGGGGTTAGAGACCCAGTACTTC. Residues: CATSPRQGLETQYF.

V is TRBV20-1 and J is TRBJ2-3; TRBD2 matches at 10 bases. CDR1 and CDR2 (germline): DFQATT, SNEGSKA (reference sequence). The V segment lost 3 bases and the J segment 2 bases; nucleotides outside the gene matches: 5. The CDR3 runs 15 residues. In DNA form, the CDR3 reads TGCAGTGCTAGTCGTACTAGCGGGACCACAGATACGCAGTATTTT. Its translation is CSASRTSGTTDTQYF.

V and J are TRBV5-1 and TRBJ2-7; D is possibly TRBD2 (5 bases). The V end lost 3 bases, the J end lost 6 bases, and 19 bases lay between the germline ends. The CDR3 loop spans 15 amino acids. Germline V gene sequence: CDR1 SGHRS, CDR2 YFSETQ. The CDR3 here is CASSWDPLSSGEQYF. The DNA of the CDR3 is TGCGCCAGCAGCTGGGATCCACTTAGCAGCGGCGAGCAGTACTTC.

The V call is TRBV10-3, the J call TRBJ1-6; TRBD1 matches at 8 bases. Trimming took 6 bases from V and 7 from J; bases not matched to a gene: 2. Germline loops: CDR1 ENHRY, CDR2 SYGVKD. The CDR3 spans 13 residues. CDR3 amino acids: CAIRTGGNSPLHF. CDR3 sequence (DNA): TGTGCCATCAGAACAGGGGGGAATTCACCCCTCCACTTT.

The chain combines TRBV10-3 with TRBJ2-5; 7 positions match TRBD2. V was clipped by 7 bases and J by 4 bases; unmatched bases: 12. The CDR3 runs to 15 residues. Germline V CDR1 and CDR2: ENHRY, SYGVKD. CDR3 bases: TGTGCCATCACGGCGGGGAGGGGTCGGGGAGAGACCCAGTACTTC. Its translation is CAITAGRGRGETQYF.

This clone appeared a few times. The CDR3 nucleotides read TGTGCCAGCAGTTCCGGGGGAGGGCAGCCCCAGCATTTT. This codes for CASSSGGGQPQHF. The chain combines TRBV6-5 with TRBJ1-5; a possible D gene is TRBD1 (5 bases). Trimming took 4 bases from V and 7 from J, leaving 11 bases between them. CDR1 and CDR2 from the germline V gene are MNHEY and SVGAGI. There are 13 residues in the CDR3.

The CDR3 bases are TGCGCCAGCAGCTTGAGCCACAGGGCCGGAACTAATGAAAAACTGTTTTTT. Translated: CASSLSHRAGTNEKLFF. The rearrangement links TRBV5-1 to TRBJ1-4, with D possibly TRBD1 on 6 matching bases. The CDR3 runs 17 residues. The V gene's germline CDR1 is SGHRS and CDR2 YFSETQ. Trimming cost V 1 base and J 1 base, with 14 bases left between them.

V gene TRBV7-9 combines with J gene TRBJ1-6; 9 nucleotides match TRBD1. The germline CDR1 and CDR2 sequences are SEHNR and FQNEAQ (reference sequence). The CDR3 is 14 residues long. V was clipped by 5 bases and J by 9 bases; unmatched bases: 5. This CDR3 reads CASSNGQGLSPLHF. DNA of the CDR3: TGTGCCAGCAGCAACGGACAGGGGCTTTCACCCCTCCACTTT.

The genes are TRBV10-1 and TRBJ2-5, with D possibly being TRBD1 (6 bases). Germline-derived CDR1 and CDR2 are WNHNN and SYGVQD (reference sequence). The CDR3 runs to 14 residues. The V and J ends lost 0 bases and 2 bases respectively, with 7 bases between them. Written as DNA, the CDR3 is TGCGCCAGCAGTGAGTCGGGACAACAAGAGACCCAGTACTTC. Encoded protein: CASSESGQQETQYF.

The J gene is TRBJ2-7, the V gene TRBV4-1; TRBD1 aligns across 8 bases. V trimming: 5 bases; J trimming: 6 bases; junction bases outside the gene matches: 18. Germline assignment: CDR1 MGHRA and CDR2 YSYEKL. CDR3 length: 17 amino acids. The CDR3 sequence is CASSSIPTSSGGAEQYF. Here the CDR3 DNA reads TGCGCCAGCAGCTCGATCCCGACAAGTTCAGGGGGCGCCGAGCAGTACTTC.

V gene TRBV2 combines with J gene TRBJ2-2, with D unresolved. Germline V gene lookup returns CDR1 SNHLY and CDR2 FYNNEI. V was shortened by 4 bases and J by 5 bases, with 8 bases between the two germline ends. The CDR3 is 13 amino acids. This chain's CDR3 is CASSAFSTGELFF. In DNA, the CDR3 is TGTGCCAGCAGTGCATTTAGTACCGGGGAGCTGTTTTTT.

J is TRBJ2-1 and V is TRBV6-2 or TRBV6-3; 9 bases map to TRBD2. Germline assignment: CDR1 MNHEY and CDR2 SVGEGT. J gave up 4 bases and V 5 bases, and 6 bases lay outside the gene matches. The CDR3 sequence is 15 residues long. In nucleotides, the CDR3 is TGTGCCAGCAGTGGTGGGAGCGGGAGGTACAATGAGCAGTTCTTC. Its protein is CASSGGSGRYNEQFF.

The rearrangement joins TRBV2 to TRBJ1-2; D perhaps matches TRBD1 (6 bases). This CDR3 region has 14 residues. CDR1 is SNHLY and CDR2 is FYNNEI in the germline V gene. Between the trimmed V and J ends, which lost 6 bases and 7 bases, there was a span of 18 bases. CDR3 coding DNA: TGTGCCAGCAGCCCCGTGGGGGGGCAGGTTGGCTACACCTTC. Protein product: CASSPVGGQVGYTF. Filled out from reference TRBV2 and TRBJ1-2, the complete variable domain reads EPEVTQTPSHQVTQMGQEVILRCVPISNHLYFYWYRQILGQKVEFLVSFYNNEISEKSEIFDDQFSVERPDGSNFTLKIRSTKLEDSAMYFCASSPVGGQVGYTFGSGTRLTVV.

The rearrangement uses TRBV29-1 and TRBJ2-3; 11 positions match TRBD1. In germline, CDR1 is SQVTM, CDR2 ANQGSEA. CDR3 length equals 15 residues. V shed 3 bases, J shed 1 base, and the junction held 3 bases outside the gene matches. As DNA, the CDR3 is TGCAGCGTTGACGGGGGACAGGGGGGCACAGATACGCAGTATTTT. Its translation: CSVDGGQGGTDTQYF.

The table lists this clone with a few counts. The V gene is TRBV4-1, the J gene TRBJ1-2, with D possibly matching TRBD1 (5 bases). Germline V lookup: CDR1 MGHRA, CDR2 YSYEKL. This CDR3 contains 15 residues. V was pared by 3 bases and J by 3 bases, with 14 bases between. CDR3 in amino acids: CASSHGRGGDYGYTF. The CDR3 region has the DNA TGCGCCAGCAGCCATGGTCGGGGGGGGGACTATGGCTACACCTTC.

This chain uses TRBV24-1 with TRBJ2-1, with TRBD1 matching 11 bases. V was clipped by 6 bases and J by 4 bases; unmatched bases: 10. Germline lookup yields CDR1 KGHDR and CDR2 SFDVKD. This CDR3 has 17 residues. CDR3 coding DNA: TGTGCCACCAGTTCGGGCCCGGGACAGGGGGTTTACAATGAGCAGTTCTTC. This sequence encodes CATSSGPGQGVYNEQFF.

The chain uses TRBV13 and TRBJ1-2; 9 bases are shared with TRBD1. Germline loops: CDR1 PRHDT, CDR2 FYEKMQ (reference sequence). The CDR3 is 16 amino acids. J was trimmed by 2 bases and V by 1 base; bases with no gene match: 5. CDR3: CASSLAGTGINYGYTF. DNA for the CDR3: TGTGCCAGCAGCTTAGCCGGGACAGGGATCAACTATGGCTACACCTTC. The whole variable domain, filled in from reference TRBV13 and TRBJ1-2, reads AAGVIQSPRHLIKEKRETATLKCYPIPRHDTVYWYQQGPGQDPQFLISFYEKMQSDKGSIPDRFSAQQFSDYHSELNMSSLELGDSALYFCASSLAGTGINYGYTFGSGTRLTVV.